This is a list of T cell receptor beta chains from one sample in a study of chronic HIV infection and antiretroviral therapy. TCRdb called the 5' RACE reads again in MiXCR, with one record for every CDR3 protein. The data show approximately 47,000 distinct CDR3 sequences, 15% to 20% seen once. The sequenced sample was peripheral blood. All receptors come from an adult who had HIV and had not received antiretroviral therapy, or was an uninfected healthy control (not recorded which). The CDR3 runs from the conserved cysteine through the conserved F or W. D genes are given only for firm matches. Size is omitted from some rows. Given values are once, few, many or a class for expanded clones.

>TRBV6-2/TRBV6-3|TRBJ2-7|NA|NA
CASSYGPGLYEQYF
TGTGCCAGCAGTTACGGGCCCGGACTCTACGAGCAGTACTTC
>TRBV6-2/TRBV6-3|TRBJ2-1|NA|NA
CASSPRPRGSSYNEQFF
TGTGCCAGCAGCCCCCGGCCGAGGGGGTCCTCCTACAATGAGCAGTTCTTC
>TRBV28|TRBJ1-1|NA|NA
CASSPGSHGGAFF
TGTGCCAGCAGTCCCGGGTCACACGGTGGGGCTTTCTTT
>TRBV18|TRBJ2-1|NA|NA
CASSPPIFNEQFF
TGTGCCAGCTCACCACCGATCTTCAATGAGCAGTTCTTC
>TRBV6-5|TRBJ2-4|few|NA
CASSYSTGLRNIQYF
TGTGCCAGCAGTTACTCAACAGGGCTTCGGAACATTCAGTACTTC
>TRBV28|TRBJ2-7|NA|TRBD2
CASRTSGNYEQYF
TGTGCCAGTCGGACTAGCGGGAACTACGAGCAGTACTTC
>TRBV25-1|TRBJ1-2|few|TRBD1
CASSEIGDRGPNYGYTF
TGTGCCAGCAGTGAAATAGGGGACAGGGGCCCTAACTATGGCTACACCTTC
>TRBV6-5|TRBJ2-6|few|NA
CAIASSGANVLTF
TGTGCCATTGCAAGCTCTGGGGCCAACGTCCTGACTTTC
>TRBV7-3|TRBJ2-1|NA|NA
CASSLTPLSDNEQFF
TGTGCCAGCAGCTTAACCCCCTTGTCCGACAATGAGCAGTTCTTC
>TRBV28|TRBJ1-4|NA|NA
CASSGTAANEKLFF
TGTGCCAGCAGTGGGACGGCCGCTAATGAAAAACTGTTTTTT
>TRBV4-2|TRBJ1-5|NA|NA
CASSQEPRGGNQPQHF
TGTGCCAGCAGCCAAGAGCCACGGGGGGGCAATCAGCCCCAGCATTTT